This T cell receptor beta chain was observed in a study of early T cells in non-severe SARS-CoV-2 infection. Whole-study context: The study sequenced bulk RNA from unsorted whole blood, with chains unpaired.

Study-wide points: Matching results from VDJdb favored anti-spike CD8 responses, leaving private and CD4 specificities undetected.

The TCR library protocol was used to attach unique molecular identifiers. These identifiers were attached to individual cDNA molecules. One entry per CDR3 protein, called by TCRdb with MiXCR from the 5' RACE reads. Of roughly 60,000 distinct CDR3 sequences detected, less than 9.5% appear once; the ten largest clones hold roughly 3.5%. The CDR3 sequence is 14 residues long. Per germline, CDR1 MNHEY and CDR2 SMNVEV (reference sequence). V lost 5 bases and J lost 4; bases outside the gene matches: 5. This clonotype was recorded a few times. What it recognizes is unknown. This TCR was recovered from an adult who was a healthcare worker with PCR-confirmed SARS-CoV-2 infection or an uninfected control (not recorded which). The chain combines TRBV27 with TRBJ2-5; 9 bases agree with TRBD1. The specimen sequenced was whole blood. CDR3 sequence: CASSVGQGLETQYF. The CDR3 bases are TGTGCCAGCAGTGTGGGACAGGGATTAGAGACCCAGTACTTC.